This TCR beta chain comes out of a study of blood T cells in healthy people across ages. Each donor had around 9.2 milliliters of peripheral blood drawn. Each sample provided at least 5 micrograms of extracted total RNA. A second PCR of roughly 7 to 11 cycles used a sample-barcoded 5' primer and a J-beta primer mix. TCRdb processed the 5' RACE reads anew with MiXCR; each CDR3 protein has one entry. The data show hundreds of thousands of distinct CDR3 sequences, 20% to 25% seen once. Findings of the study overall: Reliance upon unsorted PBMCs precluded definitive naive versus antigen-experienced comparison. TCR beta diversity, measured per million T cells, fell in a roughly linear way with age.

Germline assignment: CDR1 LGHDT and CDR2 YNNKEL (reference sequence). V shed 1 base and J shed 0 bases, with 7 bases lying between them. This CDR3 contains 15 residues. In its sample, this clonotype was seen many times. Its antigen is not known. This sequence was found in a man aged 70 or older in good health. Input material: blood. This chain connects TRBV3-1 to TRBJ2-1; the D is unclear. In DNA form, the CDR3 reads TGTGCCAGCAGCCAAGGCACGAGCTCCTACAATGAGCAGTTCTTC. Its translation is CASSQGTSSYNEQFF.